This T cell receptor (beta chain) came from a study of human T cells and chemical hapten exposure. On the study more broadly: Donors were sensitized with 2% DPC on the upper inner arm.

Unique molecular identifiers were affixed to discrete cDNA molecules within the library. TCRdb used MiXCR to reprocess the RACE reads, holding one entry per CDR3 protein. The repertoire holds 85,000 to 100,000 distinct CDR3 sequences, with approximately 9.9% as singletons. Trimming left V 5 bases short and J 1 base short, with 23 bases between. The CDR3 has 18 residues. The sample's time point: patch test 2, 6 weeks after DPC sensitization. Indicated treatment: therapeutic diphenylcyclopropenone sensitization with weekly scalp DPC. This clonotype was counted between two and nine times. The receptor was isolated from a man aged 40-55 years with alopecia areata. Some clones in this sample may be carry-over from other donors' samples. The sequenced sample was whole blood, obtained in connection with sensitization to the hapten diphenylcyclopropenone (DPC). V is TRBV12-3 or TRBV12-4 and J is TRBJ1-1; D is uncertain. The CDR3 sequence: CASSPPTASFNGNTEAFF. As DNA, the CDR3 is TGTGCCAGCAGTCCACCAACTGCCTCATTCAATGGGAACACTGAAGCTTTCTTT.